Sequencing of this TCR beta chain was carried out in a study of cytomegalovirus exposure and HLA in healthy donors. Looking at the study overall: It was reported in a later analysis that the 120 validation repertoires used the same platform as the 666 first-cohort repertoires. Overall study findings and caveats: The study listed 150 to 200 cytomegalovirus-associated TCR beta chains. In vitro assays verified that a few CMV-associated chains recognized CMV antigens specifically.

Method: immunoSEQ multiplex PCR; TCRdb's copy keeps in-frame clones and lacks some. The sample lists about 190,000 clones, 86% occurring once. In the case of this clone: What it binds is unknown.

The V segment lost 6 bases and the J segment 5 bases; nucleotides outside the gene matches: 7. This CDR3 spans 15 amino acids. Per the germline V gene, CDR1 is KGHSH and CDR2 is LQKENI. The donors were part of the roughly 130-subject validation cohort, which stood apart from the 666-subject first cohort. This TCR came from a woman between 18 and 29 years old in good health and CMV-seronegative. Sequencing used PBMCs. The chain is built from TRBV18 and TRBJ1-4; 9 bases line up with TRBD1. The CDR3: CASSLLGQGNEKLFF. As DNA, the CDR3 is TGTGCCAGCTCGCTCTTGGGACAGGGAAATGAAAAACTGTTTTTT.